The entry below describes one TCR beta chain. Its antigen is as yet unknown. The sample comes from a study of beta chain features in type 1 diabetes. Study-level points and caveats: In every one of the four CD4+ subsets, TCRB CDR3s were moderately but significantly shorter in Type 1 diabetes patients.

All of the isolated RNA was reverse transcribed, so expressed TCRB transcripts were sequenced. Approximately 3.9 million reads per sample were averaged for naive, central memory and regulatory samples. Method: immunoSEQ multiplex PCR; TCRdb's copy keeps in-frame clones and lacks some. This table holds around 690,000 clones, approximately 13% found once. This CDR3 is built from 11 residues. Germline CDR1 is DFQATT and CDR2 is SNEGSKA (reference sequence). V was pared by 7 bases and J by 3 bases, with 7 bases between. Sample: naive CD4+ T cells from blood. The V call is TRBV20-1, the J call TRBJ2-1; D is uncertain. This clonotype was obtained from a man younger than 45 with type 1 diabetes. In nucleotides, the CDR3 is TGCAGTGTGGCTCACTACAATGAGCAGTTCTTC. It codes for CSVAHYNEQFF.